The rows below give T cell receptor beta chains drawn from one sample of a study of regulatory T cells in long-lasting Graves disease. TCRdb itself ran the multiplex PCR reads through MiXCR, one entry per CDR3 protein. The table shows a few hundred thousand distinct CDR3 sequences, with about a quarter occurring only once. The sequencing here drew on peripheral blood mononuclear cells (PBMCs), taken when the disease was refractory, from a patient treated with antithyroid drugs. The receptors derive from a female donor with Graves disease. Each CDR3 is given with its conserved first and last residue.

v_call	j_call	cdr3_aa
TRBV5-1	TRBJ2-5	CASSPLGGIETQYF
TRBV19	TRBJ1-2	CASSGGQGIYGYTF
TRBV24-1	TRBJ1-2	CATSSGTGQGDYGYTF
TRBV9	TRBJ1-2	CASSVGHINYGYTF
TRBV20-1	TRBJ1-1	CSAGFRRVGNTEAFF
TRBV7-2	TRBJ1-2	CASSSGGTGGGYGYTF
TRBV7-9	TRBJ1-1	CASSPTGQVTTEAFF
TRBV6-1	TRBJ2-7	CASSEARWSGSYEQYF
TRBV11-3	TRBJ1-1	CASSSQAGGNTEAFF
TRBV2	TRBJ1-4	CAIRLTETNEKLFF
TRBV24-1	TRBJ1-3	CATSDSGNTIYF
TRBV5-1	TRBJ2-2	CASTRDRVDTGELFF
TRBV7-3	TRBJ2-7	CASSSGQGSNEQYF
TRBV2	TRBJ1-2	CASNDRAGTYGYTF
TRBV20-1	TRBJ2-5	CSASTSQETQYF
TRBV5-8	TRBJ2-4	CASSLRGNIQYF
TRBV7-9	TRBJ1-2	CASSSGQGLVLGYGYTF
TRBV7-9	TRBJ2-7	CASSLGPAQYYEQYF